This is a list of T cell receptor beta chains from one sample in a study of cytomegalovirus exposure and HLA in healthy donors. The method was immunoSEQ multiplex PCR; TCRdb's version includes in-frame clones alone and lacks a portion of them. The sample comprises 160,000 or so clones, approximately 82% of which are singletons, and about 7.1% rests with the top ten. Sequenced input: PBMCs. These receptors were taken from a woman in her fifties or sixties in good health and CMV-seropositive. Both conserved end residues are part of each CDR3. D genes are given only for firm matches. Clone sizes are given selectively: once, few, many, or a class where the clone is expanded.

>NA|NA|TRBJ2-1|TRBV6-5
CASSYAAQGFQFF
TGTGCCAGCAGTTACGCAGCTCAGGGATTTCAGTTCTTC
>NA|NA|TRBJ2-2|TRBV6-1
CASSEVARLSGELFF
TGTGCCAGCAGTGAGGTGGCTAGGCTCTCCGGGGAGCTGTTTTTT
>NA|NA|TRBJ2-7|TRBV15
CATSRDRGFEQYF
TGTGCCACCAGCAGAGATCGAGGGTTCGAGCAGTACTTC
>NA|TRBD2|TRBJ2-7|TRBV7-9
CASSPRRAGEDKQYF
TGTGCCAGCAGCCCCAGACGGGCGGGGGAGGACAAGCAGTACTTC
>NA|TRBD1|TRBJ2-4|TRBV5-6
CASVRQGANIQYF
TGTGCCAGCGTCCGGCAGGGGGCAAACATTCAGTACTTC
>once|TRBD1|TRBJ1-3|TRBV5-6
CASSRGQSPFSGNTIYF
TGTGCCAGCAGCCGGGGACAGTCCCCCTTCTCTGGAAACACCATATATTTT
>NA|TRBD2|TRBJ2-3|TRBV11-3
CASSLRAGGYGTDTQYF
TGTGCCAGCAGCTTACGGGCGGGGGGGTATGGCACAGATACGCAGTATTTT
>NA|TRBD1|TRBJ1-5|TRBV4-1
CASSQEWTGSQPQHF
TGCGCCAGCAGCCAAGAGTGGACAGGGAGTCAGCCCCAGCATTTT
>NA|TRBD1|TRBJ2-1|TRBV6-1
CASSEAWTGRQNEQFF
TGTGCCAGCAGTGAAGCCTGGACAGGGAGACAGAATGAGCAGTTCTTC
>NA|TRBD1|TRBJ2-2|TRBV18
CASSPRTGNTGELFF
TGTGCCAGCTCACCACGGACAGGAAACACCGGGGAGCTGTTTTTT
>NA|TRBD1|TRBJ2-6|TRBV12-5
CASGPGQGKGTGANVLTF
TGTGCTAGTGGCCCGGGACAGGGGAAGGGAACTGGGGCCAACGTCCTGACTTTC
>NA|NA|TRBJ2-7|TRBV21-1
CASSKEQGCDEQYF
TGTGCCAGCAGCAAAGAACAGGGTTGCGACGAGCAGTACTTC
>NA|TRBD1|TRBJ1-1|TRBV14
CASSQGGQGRLTEAFF
TGTGCCAGCAGCCAAGGGGGACAGGGAAGGCTCACTGAAGCTTTCTTT
>NA|NA|TRBJ1-4|TRBV5-5
CASSLGAGEGSNEKLFF
TGTGCCAGCAGCTTGGGGGCAGGGGAAGGGTCTAATGAAAAACTGTTTTTT
>NA|NA|TRBJ2-7|TRBV11-2
CASSLGQNYEQYF
TGTGCCAGCAGCTTAGGGCAGAACTACGAGCAGTACTTC
>once|TRBD2|TRBJ2-3|TRBV10-3
CAISELLAGGDSSTDTQYF
TGTGCCATCAGTGAGTTACTAGCGGGGGGAGACTCTAGCACAGATACGCAGTATTTT
>NA|NA|TRBJ2-6|TRBV29-1
CSVGATSSPGANVLTF
TGCAGCGTTGGAGCGACTAGTTCCCCTGGGGCCAACGTCCTGACTTTC
>NA|NA|TRBJ2-7|TRBV5-1
CASATRDSFYEQYF
TGCGCCAGCGCAACGAGAGACTCCTTCTACGAGCAGTACTTC
>NA|TRBD2|TRBJ2-7|TRBV9
CASSPGLAGREQYF
TGTGCCAGCAGCCCCGGACTAGCGGGGCGCGAGCAGTACTTC
>NA|TRBD1|TRBJ1-2|TRBV29-1
CSVGSAGTGRGRDYTF
TGCAGCGTTGGGTCGGCGGGGACAGGGAGGGGCCGTGACTACACCTTC
>NA|NA|TRBJ1-2|TRBV5-1
CASSLETGVNCGYTF
TGCGCCAGCAGCTTGGAAACAGGCGTTAACTGTGGCTACACCTTC
>NA|NA|TRBJ1-1|TRBV7-2
CASSLGGGNTEAFF
TGTGCCAGCAGCTTAGGAGGAGGGAACACTGAAGCTTTCTTT
>NA|NA|TRBJ1-3|TRBV7-2
CASSLGLRSSGNTIYF
TGTGCCAGCAGCTTGGGACTGCGGAGCTCTGGAAACACCATATATTTT
>NA|TRBD2|TRBJ2-1|TRBV19
CASSSGTSGGNYNEQFF
TGTGCCAGTAGTTCCGGGACTAGCGGGGGGAACTACAATGAGCAGTTCTTC
>few|NA|TRBJ2-7|TRBV2
CASSFDKPTYEQYF
TGTGCCAGCAGTTTCGACAAGCCTACCTACGAGCAGTACTTC
>NA|NA|TRBJ1-5|TRBV15
CATSSNRDSNQPQHF
TGTGCCACCAGCAGCAACAGGGATAGCAATCAGCCCCAGCATTTT
>few|TRBD1|TRBJ1-3|TRBV6-1
CASTTGDVSGNTIYF
TGTGCCAGTACCACAGGGGATGTTTCTGGAAACACCATATATTTT
>NA|NA|TRBJ1-2|TRBV19
CASSIAPNYGYTF
TGTGCCAGTAGTATAGCCCCAAACTATGGCTACACCTTC
>few|TRBD1|TRBJ2-7|TRBV18
CASSPRGGNSYEQYF
TGTGCCAGCTCACCACGAGGGGGCAATTCATACGAGCAGTACTTC
>NA|NA|TRBJ1-1|TRBV9
CASSVLQYTEAFF
TGTGCCAGCAGCGTTCTTCAGTACACTGAAGCTTTCTTT
>NA|NA|TRBJ1-1|TRBV7-9
CASSRGGENTEAFF
TGTGCCAGCAGCCGGGGTGGGGAGAACACTGAAGCTTTCTTT
>NA|TRBD2|TRBJ2-1|TRBV4-3
CASSQALAGGYNEQFF
TGCGCCAGCAGCCAAGCTCTAGCGGGGGGTTACAATGAGCAGTTCTTC
>NA|NA|TRBJ2-7|TRBV29-1
CSARGDTSYEQYF
TGCAGCGCCAGAGGGGACACCTCCTACGAGCAGTACTTC
>NA|NA|TRBJ2-3|TRBV7-9
CASSPPGGISTDTQYF
TGTGCCAGCAGCCCGCCTGGGGGGATTAGCACAGATACGCAGTATTTT
>NA|NA|TRBJ2-1|TRBV5-1
CASSLGPDGSKRDEQFF
TGCGCCAGCAGCTTGGGGCCCGATGGGTCCAAGAGGGATGAGCAGTTCTTC
>NA|TRBD1|TRBJ1-6|TRBV6-5
CASSYGQGSPLHF
TGTGCCAGCAGTTACGGACAGGGATCACCCCTCCACTTT
>NA|NA|TRBJ2-7|TRBV11-2
CASSTQGEQYF
TGTGCCAGCAGCACACAGGGCGAGCAGTACTTC
>few|NA|TRBJ2-7|TRBV6-6
CASSYSSASSTYEQYF
TGTGCCAGCAGTTACTCGAGCGCCAGTTCTACCTACGAGCAGTACTTC
>few|TRBD1|TRBJ1-5|TRBV2
CASRGDRGSNQPQHF
TGTGCCAGCAGGGGGGACAGGGGAAGCAATCAGCCCCAGCATTTT
>NA|NA|TRBJ1-1|TRBV6-6
CASSYSPDSTEAFF
TGTGCCAGCAGTTACTCTCCCGACAGCACTGAAGCTTTCTTT
>NA|TRBD2|TRBJ2-7|TRBV27
CASSPGGYEQYF
TGTGCCAGCAGTCCCGGGGGGTACGAGCAGTACTTC
>NA|NA|TRBJ1-1|TRBV19
CASSISGVSVTFF
TGTGCCAGTAGTATAAGCGGGGTCTCAGTGACTTTCTTT
>NA|NA|TRBJ2-7|TRBV27
CASNPGSPLSYEQYF
TGTGCCAGCAACCCAGGATCCCCTCTGTCCTACGAGCAGTACTTC
>few|NA|TRBJ1-5|TRBV19
CASTEDRFNQPQHF
TGTGCCAGTACTGAAGACAGATTTAATCAGCCCCAGCATTTT
>NA|NA|TRBJ2-4|TRBV15
CATSRVEGNIQYF
TGTGCCACCAGCAGAGTGGAGGGAAACATTCAGTACTTC
>NA|TRBD1|TRBJ2-7|TRBV10-1
CASIRQGHYEQYF
TGCGCCAGCATAAGACAGGGTCACTACGAGCAGTACTTC
>NA|TRBD1|TRBJ2-7|TRBV5-6
CASSFDRELYEQYF
TGTGCCAGCAGCTTTGACAGGGAACTATACGAGCAGTACTTC
>NA|NA|TRBJ1-1|TRBV11-3
CASNPRRTERAFF
TGTGCCAGCAACCCCCGGAGGACAGAGAGGGCTTTCTTT
>once|TRBD1|TRBJ2-7|TRBV5-4
CASSLVGTGGYEQYF
TGTGCCAGCAGCTTGGTGGGGACAGGGGGCTACGAGCAGTACTTC
>few|TRBD1|TRBJ1-5|TRBV6-1
CASNRQGLSNQPQHF
TGTGCCAGCAACCGACAGGGGTTAAGCAATCAGCCCCAGCATTTT
>NA|TRBD2|TRBJ2-1|TRBV29-1
CSVDPRPRRGGFSAYNEQFF
TGCAGCGTCGACCCGAGACCGCGGCGGGGGGGCTTTAGCGCCTACAATGAGCAGTTCTTC
>NA|TRBD1|TRBJ2-2|TRBV28
CASSPMTGESGELFF
TGTGCCAGCAGTCCTATGACAGGGGAGTCCGGGGAGCTGTTTTTT
>NA|NA|TRBJ2-2|TRBV4-3
CASSQTFNTGELFF
TGCGCCAGCAGCCAAACATTCAACACCGGGGAGCTGTTTTTT
>NA|TRBD2|TRBJ2-7|TRBV27
CASRIRAGPSSYEQYF
TGTGCCAGCAGGATTAGAGCGGGGCCTAGCTCCTACGAGCAGTACTTC